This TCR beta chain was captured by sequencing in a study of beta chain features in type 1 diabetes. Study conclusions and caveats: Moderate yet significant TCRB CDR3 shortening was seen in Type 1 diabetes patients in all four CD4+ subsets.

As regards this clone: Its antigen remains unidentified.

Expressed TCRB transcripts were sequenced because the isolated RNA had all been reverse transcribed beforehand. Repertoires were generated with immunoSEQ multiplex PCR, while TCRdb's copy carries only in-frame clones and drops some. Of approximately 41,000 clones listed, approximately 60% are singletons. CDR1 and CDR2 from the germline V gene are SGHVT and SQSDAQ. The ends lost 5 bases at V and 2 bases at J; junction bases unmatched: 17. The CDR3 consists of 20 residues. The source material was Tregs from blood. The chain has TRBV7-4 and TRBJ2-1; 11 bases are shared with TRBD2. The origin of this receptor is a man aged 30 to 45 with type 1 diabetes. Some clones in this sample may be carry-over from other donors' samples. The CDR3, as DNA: TGTGCCAGCAGCCCACCCGGGGGTAGCGGGGGGGCCTTCACCTACAATGAGCAGTTCTTC. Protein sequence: CASSPPGGSGGAFTYNEQFF.